Below, 16 T cell receptor beta chains from the same sample are listed, as sequenced in a study of metastatic and nonmetastatic thyroid tumors. TCRdb re-called the PCR reads via MiXCR. The repertoire holds roughly 90,000 clones, with under 15% as singletons. Prior to thyroid surgery, none of the patients had received any treatment. Sequencing was done on a sample of blood. The origin of the receptors is a female donor with papillary thyroid cancer or a benign thyroid nodule (not recorded which). Some clones in this sample may be carry-over from other donors' samples.

Worth noting for this clone: This could be a read error, since a much larger clone is one nucleotide away. V and J are TRBV7-9 and TRBJ2-5; the match to TRBD2 covers 10 bases. The CDR3 contains 14 residues. Losses at the gene ends were 5 bases for V and 7 bases for J; bases not matched to a gene: 7. CDR1 SEHNR and CDR2 FQNEAQ come from the germline V gene (reference sequence). CDR3 loop: CASSHTSGDRTQYF. The CDR3 nucleotides read TGTGCCAGCAGCCATACTAGCGGGGACAGGACCCAGTACTTC.

A remark on this clone: A much larger clone differs from this one at a single base, so this may be a read error. The chain recombines TRBV28 with TRBJ1-2, with D perhaps matching TRBD1 (5 bases). The CDR3 is 13 amino acids. Germline values: CDR1 MDHEN, CDR2 SYDVKM. The CDR3 loop is CASSPDSSYCYTF. Here the CDR3 DNA reads TGTGCCAGCAGTCCTGACAGCAGCTATTGCTACACCTTC.

About this clone itself: One junction end does not reproduce the germline sequence, and a read error may be involved. This chain joins TRBV4-2 and TRBJ2-2, with D perhaps matching TRBD1 or TRBD2 (6 bases each). Germline assignment: CDR1 LGHNA and CDR2 YNFKEQ. The CDR3 spans 17 residues. The CDR3 region is CASRMGLARGNTGELFF. CDR3 bases: TGTGCCAGCAGGATGGGGCTAGCGAGGGGGAACACCGGGGAGTTGTTTTTT.

The chain uses TRBV18 and TRBJ2-1; D may be TRBD2 (6 bases). This CDR3 has 16 residues. Trimming cost V 0 bases and J 9 bases, with 18 bases left between them. The V gene's germline CDR1 is KGHSH and CDR2 LQKENI. The DNA of the CDR3 is TGTGCCAGCTCACCACCAGCGGGTTCTAGATGGGTTGAGCAGTTCTTC. It is translated as CASSPPAGSRWVEQFF.

This clone was found many times. The V gene is TRBV30, the J gene TRBJ2-3; possible D gene TRBD2, 6 bases. The CDR3 loop spans 13 amino acids. Germline V gene data show CDR1 as GTSNPN and CDR2 as SVGIG (reference sequence). V was cut by 5 bases and J by 4 bases, with 13 bases left in between. The DNA of the CDR3 is TGTGCCTGGGGTACTAGCTTACCAGATACGCAGTATTTT. Encoded protein: CAWGTSLPDTQYF.

This clone was counted a few times. This chain joins TRBV6-1 and TRBJ2-7; 11 bases match TRBD1. This CDR3 is 14 amino acids long. Trimming at V came to 2 bases and at J to 6 bases, leaving 3 bases not matched to a gene. Germline loops: CDR1 MNHNS, CDR2 SASEGT. Here the CDR3 DNA reads TGTGCCAGCAGTGAACCGGGACAGGGGGGCGAGCAGTACTTC. Translation: CASSEPGQGGEQYF.

This clone showed up many times. This rearrangement joins TRBV7-2 to TRBJ2-7, with D perhaps TRBD1 (6 bases). Germline V gives CDR1 SGHTA, CDR2 FQGNSA. The CDR3 loop spans 16 amino acids. V was trimmed by 2 bases and J by 2 bases, leaving 16 bases between them. The CDR3 DNA is TGTGCCAGCAGCTTACTCATGGACAGAGGCCCCTACGAGCAGTACTTC. Its translation is CASSLLMDRGPYEQYF.

The sample holds many counts of this clone. J is TRBJ1-5 and V is TRBV4-1; 8 bases fit TRBD1. The J segment lost 2 bases and the V segment lost 2 bases, leaving 5 bases of the junction unmatched. The CDR3 extends over 16 amino acids. The V gene's germline CDR1 is MGHRA and CDR2 YSYEKL. The CDR3 loop is CASSQQDRAGNQPQHF. For the CDR3, the DNA is TGCGCCAGCAGCCAACAGGACAGGGCAGGCAATCAGCCCCAGCATTTT.

This clone was found many times. The chain has TRBV28 and TRBJ1-2; 8 nucleotides match TRBD1. The CDR3 covers 16 residues. Germline CDR1 and CDR2: MDHEN and SYDVKM. Trimming cost V 5 bases and J 2 bases; bases outside gene matches: 10. This CDR3 is CASSLPGRTGNYGYTF. As DNA, the CDR3 is TGTGCCAGCAGTCTGCCCGGTCGGACAGGGAACTATGGCTACACCTTC.

This clone occurred many times. The chain employs TRBV2 and TRBJ1-4, with TRBD1 identical over 8 bases. The ends lost 4 bases at V and 8 bases at J; junction bases unmatched: 6. The CDR3 length is 14 residues. The germline gives CDR1 SNHLY, CDR2 FYNNEI. The chain's CDR3 is CASSGRGLGEKLFF. The DNA of the CDR3 is TGTGCCAGCAGTGGCAGGGGGCTTGGAGAAAAACTGTTTTTT.

This clone has at least ten counts. This chain uses TRBV6-1 with TRBJ2-7; the D gene is possibly TRBD2 (5 bases). CDR1 and CDR2 from the germline V gene are MNHNS and SASEGT. The CDR3 consists of 16 residues. The V end lost 1 base, the J end lost 4 bases, and 17 bases lay between the germline ends. The CDR3 bases are TGTGCCAGCAGTGAAGGCCCGAGGACTGATCATTACGAGCAGTACTTC. The encoded protein is CASSEGPRTDHYEQYF.

The rearrangement uses TRBV5-4 and TRBJ2-6; D is unclear. CDR1 SGHNT and CDR2 YYREEE come from the germline V gene (reference sequence). Trimming pared 3 bases from V and 4 bases from J, leaving 17 bases between. The CDR3 contains 17 residues. The CDR3 reads CASSWSSASSGANVLTF. The CDR3 region has the DNA TGTGCCAGCAGCTGGTCTTCGGCATCCTCCGGGGCCAACGTCCTGACTTTC.

As for this clone: This may be a read error, as it is one base from a much larger clone. The gene calls are TRBV6-1 and TRBJ2-3; 7 positions match TRBD1. The CDR3 is 13 amino acids. Germline V lookup: CDR1 MNHNS, CDR2 SASEGT. The CDR3 here is CASIEGGRGLQYF. The CDR3 DNA sequence: TGTGCCAGCATTGAAGGGGGCCGGGGTCTGCAGTATTTT.

The sample holds many counts of this clone. The chain joins TRBV20-1 to TRBJ2-7; D may match TRBD1 or TRBD2 (6 bases each). The germline V and J ends were trimmed by 6 bases and 4 bases, with 13 bases remaining between them. Germline V gives CDR1 DFQATT, CDR2 SNEGSKA (reference sequence). The length of the CDR3 is 12 residues. CDR3: CSADGGWYEQYF. The CDR3, as DNA: TGCAGTGCCGACGGGGGCTGGTACGAGCAGTACTTC.

This clone was seen ten or more times. This rearrangement joins TRBV4-1 to TRBJ2-3; D may be TRBD1 (9 bases). Trimming took 0 bases from V and 9 from J, leaving 22 bases between them. The CDR3 length is 17 residues. Germline V CDR1 and CDR2: MGHRA, YSYEKL. The CDR3 loop is CASSQEQGAGGKKTQYF. DNA of the CDR3: TGCGCCAGCAGCCAAGAACAGGGGGCGGGGGGTAAGAAGACGCAGTATTTT.

This clone was counted between two and nine times. This rearrangement joins TRBV6-1 to TRBJ2-6; TRBD1 might be the D (6 bases). CDR3 length: 16 residues. Trimming removed 7 bases at V and 5 bases at J, with 18 bases between. Per the germline V gene, CDR1 is MNHNS and CDR2 is SASEGT. The CDR3 DNA reads as TGTGCCAGCATCGGACAGTGGGGATCTTGGGCCAACGTCCTGACTTTC. Amino acids: CASIGQWGSWANVLTF.